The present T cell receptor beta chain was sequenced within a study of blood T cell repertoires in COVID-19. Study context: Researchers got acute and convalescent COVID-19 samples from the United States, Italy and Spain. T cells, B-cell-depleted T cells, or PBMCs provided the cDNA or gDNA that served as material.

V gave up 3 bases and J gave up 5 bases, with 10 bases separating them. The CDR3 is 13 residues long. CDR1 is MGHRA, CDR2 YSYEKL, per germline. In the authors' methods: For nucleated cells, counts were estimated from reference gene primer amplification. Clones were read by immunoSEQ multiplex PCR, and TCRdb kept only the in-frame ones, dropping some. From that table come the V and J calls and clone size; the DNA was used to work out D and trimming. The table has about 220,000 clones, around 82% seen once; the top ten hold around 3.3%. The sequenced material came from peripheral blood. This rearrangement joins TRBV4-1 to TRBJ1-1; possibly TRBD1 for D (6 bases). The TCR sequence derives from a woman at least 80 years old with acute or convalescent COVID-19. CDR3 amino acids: CASSQGARTEAFF. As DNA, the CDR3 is TGCGCCAGCAGCCAGGGGGCTAGAACTGAAGCTTTCTTT.